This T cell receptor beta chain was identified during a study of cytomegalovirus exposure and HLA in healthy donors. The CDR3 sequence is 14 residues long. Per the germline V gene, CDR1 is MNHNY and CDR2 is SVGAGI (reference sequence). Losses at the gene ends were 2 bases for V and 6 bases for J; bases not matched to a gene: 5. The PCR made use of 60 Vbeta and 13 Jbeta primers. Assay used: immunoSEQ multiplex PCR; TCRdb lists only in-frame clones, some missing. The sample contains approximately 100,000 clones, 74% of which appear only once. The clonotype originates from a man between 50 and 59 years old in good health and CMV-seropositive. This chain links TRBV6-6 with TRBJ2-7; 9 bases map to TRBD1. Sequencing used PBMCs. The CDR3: CASSYEQGAGEQYF. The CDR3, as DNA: TGTGCCAGCAGTTACGAACAGGGGGCCGGCGAGCAGTACTTC.